The T cell receptor (beta chain) described here comes from a study of tumor-infiltrating lymphocytes in primary liver carcinoma. Study at large: The neoplasms were of stage T1-T3 N0M0, with dimensions of roughly 4.2 to 10 cm across.

It was unsorted whole blood that yielded blood RNA, and germline DNA was also extracted. This clonotype has only one observation. A single base separates this from a much larger clone, so it may be a read error. The authors made TCR beta cDNA from around 500 ng total RNA with a constant-region primer. It was through three nested multiplex PCR rounds of slightly modified ARM-PCR that TCR beta libraries arose. TCRdb reprocessed the multiplex PCR reads via MiXCR and lists one record per CDR3 protein. Of fewer than 250,000 distinct CDR3 sequences in the sample, 65% were seen once. The source of this sequence is an older woman with primary liver carcinoma and hepatitis B virus infection. Sequencing was performed on peripheral blood.

The CDR3 protein is CASSSVPGGGTDTQYF. CDR3 nucleotides: TGTGCCAGCAGTTCCGTTCCGGGAGGTGGCACAGATACGCAGTATTTT. J is TRBJ2-3 and V is TRBV6-5; the match to TRBD2 covers 7 bases. J lost 1 base, V lost 4 bases, and 8 bases had no gene match. Germline assignment: CDR1 MNHEY and CDR2 SVGAGI. The CDR3 extends over 16 amino acids.